Sequencing of this T cell receptor (beta chain) was carried out in a study of cytomegalovirus exposure and HLA in healthy donors. Some clones are missing from TCRdb's copy, which holds only in-frame ones; the method was immunoSEQ multiplex PCR. The sample has about 160,000 clones, 88% seen once. This clone has more than one count but fewer than ten. The germline gives CDR1 LGHNA, CDR2 YNFKEQ. This CDR3 is 15 amino acids long. The ends were cut back, 0 bases at V and 1 base at J, with 9 bases in the middle. The sample consisted of PBMCs. This TCR came from a man between 18 and 35 years old in good health and CMV-seronegative. The rearrangement uses TRBV4-2 and TRBJ1-1; the D is unclear. Here the CDR3 DNA reads TGTGCCAGCAGCCAAGAAATGGCGGAGAACACTGAAGCTTTCTTT. It translates to CASSQEMAENTEAFF.